The 16 T cell receptor beta chains presented below share a single source sample, sequenced in a study of response to subunit inactivated influenza vaccine (dated by TCRdb to the late 2010s). Library preparation employed RT-PCR. This sample was sequenced with an Illumina HiSeq 2500. Starting from the raw public reads, TCRdb applied fastp trimming at Q25, assembled clones with MiXCR and retained in-frame beta chains. Each CDR3 protein gets just one entry, which takes the most common genes and DNA from the rows behind it. The sample yields approximately 700,000 distinct CDR3 sequences; roughly 14% were counted once. In total, the top ten clones hold under 14% of the sample. The material was PBMCs from blood, obtained 12 days after vaccination. All receptors derive from a man aged 45-65 years who received an inactivated influenza vaccine. Donor details come from another sample of the same person, matched by shared clones.

The chain carries TRBV7-8 and TRBJ1-4, with 9 nucleotides matching TRBD1. J gave up 5 bases and V 0 bases, and 4 bases lay outside the gene matches. Germline CDR1 and CDR2: SGHVS and FQNEAQ. The CDR3 runs 16 residues. CDR3 protein: CASSLARDRVNEKLFF. The CDR3 nucleotides are TGTGCCAGCAGCTTAGCACGGGACAGGGTGAATGAAAAACTGTTTTTT.

This clonotype was counted a few times. This chain links TRBV19 with TRBJ1-5; 10 nucleotides align to TRBD1. This CDR3 is 16 amino acids long. With V trimmed by 2 bases and J by 6 bases, 7 bases remained unmatched. Germline CDR1 reads LNHDA; CDR2 reads SQIVND (reference sequence). The CDR3 protein is CASSIFGTGAFQPQHF. For the CDR3, the DNA is TGTGCCAGTAGTATATTCGGGACAGGGGCTTTTCAGCCCCAGCATTTT.

This clonotype was counted a few times. The CDR3 nucleotides are TGCGCCAGCAGTTATGGACTAGCGGGAGCAGATGAGCAGTTCTTC. It specifies CASSYGLAGADEQFF. The chain combines TRBV5-1 with TRBJ2-1; 13 nucleotides match TRBD2. V was pared by 5 bases and J by 8 bases, with 7 bases of the junction left unmatched. Germline V lookup: CDR1 SGHRS, CDR2 YFSETQ. The CDR3 length is 15 residues.

Regarding this clonotype: A junction boundary mismatches the germline segment, possibly from a read error. The chain employs TRBV7-2 and TRBJ1-1; weak D call: TRBD1 (5 bases). Germline V gene sequence: CDR1 SGHTA, CDR2 FQGNSA. This CDR3 comprises 15 residues. In DNA, the CDR3 is TGTGTCAGCAGCCGAATGACAGTGACGAACACTGAAGCTTTCTTT. This sequence encodes CVSSRMTVTNTEAFF.

In its sample, this clonotype was seen many times. J is TRBJ2-7 and V is TRBV5-5, with 8 bases matching TRBD2. J was trimmed by 2 bases and V by 4 bases; bases with no gene match: 5. The CDR3 sequence is 14 residues long. Germline V lookup: CDR1 SGHKS, CDR2 YYEKEE (reference sequence). CDR3 sequence (DNA): TGTGCCAGCAGCCCGGGACTAGGGGCCTACGAGCAGTACTTC. Protein product: CASSPGLGAYEQYF. Full variable domain (remainder filled in from reference TRBV5-5 and TRBJ2-7): DAGVTQSPTHLIKTRGQQVTLRCSPISGHKSVSWYQQVLGQGPQFIFQYYEKEERGRGNFPDRFSARQFPNYSSELNVNALLLGDSALYLCASSPGLGAYEQYFGPGTRLTVT.

This clonotype has more than one count but fewer than ten. The chain recombines TRBV5-1 with TRBJ2-7; 7 bases match TRBD1. The CDR3 spans 17 residues. V lost 0 bases, J lost 1 base, and 10 bases stayed unmatched. Germline V gene data show CDR1 as SGHRS and CDR2 as YFSETQ. The CDR3 sequence: CASSLATQGVVSYEQYF. For the CDR3, the DNA is TGCGCCAGCAGCTTGGCTACGCAGGGGGTTGTTTCCTACGAGCAGTACTTC.

The chain uses TRBV15 and TRBJ2-7; D is perhaps TRBD1 (5 bases). V dropped 3 bases and J dropped 0 bases, with 15 bases sitting between them. Germline CDR1 and CDR2: LNHNV and YYDKDF (reference sequence). CDR3 length: 16 amino acids. CDR3 region: CATSSGLAGNSYEQYF. The CDR3 region has the DNA TGTGCCACCAGCAGCGGTTTGGCAGGGAACTCCTACGAGCAGTACTTC. The entire variable domain, with the rest obtained from reference TRBV15 and TRBJ2-7, is as follows: DAMVIQNPRYQVTQFGKPVTLSCSQTLNHNVMYWYQQKSSQAPKLLFHYYDKDFNNEADTPDNFQSRRPNTSFCFLDIRSPGLGDTAMYLCATSSGLAGNSYEQYFGPGTRLTVT.

In this sample, this clonotype turned up many times. V gene TRBV29-1 combines with J gene TRBJ2-7; D remains unclear. Germline V gene data show CDR1 as SQVTM and CDR2 as ANQGSEA. V dropped 5 bases and J dropped 5 bases, with 13 bases sitting between them. CDR3 length equals 12 residues. CDR3 sequence reads: CSVSVLGNEQYF. CDR3 DNA sequence: TGCAGCGTTAGCGTCCTTGGTAACGAGCAGTACTTC.

The rearrangement joins TRBV4-2 to TRBJ2-3, with 13 bases lining up with TRBD2. J was trimmed by 4 bases and V by 0 bases; bases with no gene match: 1. Germline CDR1 is LGHNA and CDR2 is YNFKEQ. The CDR3 has 16 amino acids. Written as DNA, the CDR3 is TGTGCCAGCAGCCAAGACACTAGCGGGGGGGCAGATACGCAGTATTTT. Its protein product is CASSQDTSGGADTQYF.

This clonotype was counted between two and nine times. V and J are TRBV5-1 and TRBJ2-1, with a weak D call TRBD2 (5 bases). Looked up from germline, CDR1 is SGHRS and CDR2 is YFSETQ. This CDR3 region has 14 residues. V was trimmed by 3 bases and J by 5 bases, leaving 12 bases between them. CDR3 DNA: TGCGCCAGCAGCTCGACTACCTCAAACAATGAGCAGTTCTTC. This sequence encodes CASSSTTSNNEQFF.

The sample holds many counts of this clonotype. The rearrangement links TRBV9 to TRBJ2-5; 7 bases fit TRBD1. This CDR3 spans 14 amino acids. The ends lost 3 bases at V and 5 bases at J; junction bases unmatched: 7. Germline V gene data show CDR1 as SGDLS and CDR2 as YYNGEE. The CDR3 here is CASSETGWGETQYF. The CDR3 region has the DNA TGTGCCAGCAGCGAGACAGGGTGGGGGGAGACCCAGTACTTC.

This clonotype was seen a few times. The chain links TRBV4-3 to TRBJ2-7, with TRBD2 matching over 7 bases. The CDR3 loop spans 15 amino acids. Trimming took 0 bases from V and 4 from J; bases not matched to a gene: 6. The germline V gene encodes CDR1 LGHNA and CDR2 YSLEER. The CDR3 bases are TGCGCCAGCAGCCAAGATTGGGGGGGGAGGTACGAGCAGTACTTC. It specifies CASSQDWGGRYEQYF.

The V gene is TRBV20-1, the J gene TRBJ2-5; TRBD2 aligns across 11 bases. Germline CDR1 reads DFQATT; CDR2 reads SNEGSKA (reference sequence). The CDR3 has 14 residues. With 4 bases clipped from V and 4 bases from J, the junction kept 5 bases outside the gene matches. CDR3 protein: CSATPGTSGETQYF. The CDR3, as DNA: TGCAGTGCTACCCCGGGGACTAGCGGAGAGACCCAGTACTTC.

There are a few counts of this clonotype. V and J are TRBV6-5 and TRBJ2-1; unclear D gene. V gave up 3 bases and J gave up 3 bases, with 9 bases separating them. CDR3 length equals 14 residues. Germline V gene lookup returns CDR1 MNHEY and CDR2 SVGAGI. The CDR3 spells CASSYAPYYNEQFF. CDR3 in DNA: TGTGCCAGCAGTTATGCTCCCTACTACAATGAGCAGTTCTTC.

As regards this clonotype: The junction and the germline gene differ at one end; a read error may be behind it. This chain joins TRBV20-1 and TRBJ2-7; D ambiguous. In germline, CDR1 is DFQATT, CDR2 SNEGSKA (reference sequence). CDR3 length: 15 amino acids. CDR3 loop: CGARDPPGKAYEQYF. As DNA, the CDR3 is TGCGGTGCTAGAGATCCACCCGGAAAGGCCTACGAGCAGTACTTC.

This clonotype was seen only a few times. The gene calls are TRBV4-3 and TRBJ1-6; TRBD1 matches at 10 bases. Per the germline V gene, CDR1 is LGHNA and CDR2 is YSLEER. Trimming cost V 0 bases and J 6 bases; bases outside gene matches: 8. The CDR3 is 18 amino acids. CDR3: CASSQDPGQGVLNSPLHF. In DNA form, the CDR3 reads TGCGCCAGCAGCCAAGATCCCGGACAGGGGGTCCTTAATTCACCCCTCCACTTT.